This paragraph covers one TCR beta chain sequence. The sample belongs to a study of blood T cell repertoires in COVID-19. Across the whole study: The samples span acute and convalescent COVID-19 from the United States, Italy and Spain. Sources were T cells, B-cell-depleted T cells, or PBMCs; the material itself was cDNA or gDNA.

The CDR3 sequence is 16 residues long. Trimming shortened V by 5 bases and J by 4 bases, and 20 bases separated the two germline ends. Germline-derived CDR1 and CDR2 are PRHDT and FYEKMQ (reference sequence). Authors' data handling: How many nucleated cells were present was estimated from reference gene primer amplification. Clones were read by immunoSEQ multiplex PCR, and TCRdb kept only the in-frame ones, dropping some. D and trimming were read from the DNA, whereas the V and J calls and clone size are those reported in that table. The repertoire holds 150,000 or so clones, with around 85% as singletons.

Sequenced input: peripheral blood. This chain joins TRBV13 and TRBJ2-5; tentatively, D is TRBD2 (5 bases). The sequence was collected from a man in his sixties who had recovered from COVID-19. The CDR3 DNA reads as TGTGCCAGCAGCATAGAGGGTGGGCTAGCAGGAGAGACCCAGTACTTC. Encoded protein: CASSIEGGLAGETQYF.